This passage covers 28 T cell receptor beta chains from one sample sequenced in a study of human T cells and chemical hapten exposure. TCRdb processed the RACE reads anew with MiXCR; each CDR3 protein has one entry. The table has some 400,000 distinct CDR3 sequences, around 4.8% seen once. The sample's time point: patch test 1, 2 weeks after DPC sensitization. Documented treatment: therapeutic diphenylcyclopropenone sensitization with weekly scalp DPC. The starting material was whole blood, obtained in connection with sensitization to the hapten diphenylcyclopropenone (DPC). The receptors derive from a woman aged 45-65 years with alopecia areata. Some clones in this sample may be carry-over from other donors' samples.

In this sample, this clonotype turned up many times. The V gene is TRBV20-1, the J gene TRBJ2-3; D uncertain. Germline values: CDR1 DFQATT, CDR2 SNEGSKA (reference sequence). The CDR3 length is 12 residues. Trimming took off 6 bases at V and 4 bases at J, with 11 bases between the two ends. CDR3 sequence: CSAPGRADTQYF. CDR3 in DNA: TGCAGTGCGCCGGGCCGCGCAGATACGCAGTATTTT.

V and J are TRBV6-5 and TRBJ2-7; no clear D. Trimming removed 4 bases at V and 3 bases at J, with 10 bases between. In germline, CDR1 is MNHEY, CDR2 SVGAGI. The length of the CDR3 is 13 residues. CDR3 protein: CASSWGTGYEQYF. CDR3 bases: TGTGCCAGCAGTTGGGGTACGGGCTACGAGCAGTACTTC.

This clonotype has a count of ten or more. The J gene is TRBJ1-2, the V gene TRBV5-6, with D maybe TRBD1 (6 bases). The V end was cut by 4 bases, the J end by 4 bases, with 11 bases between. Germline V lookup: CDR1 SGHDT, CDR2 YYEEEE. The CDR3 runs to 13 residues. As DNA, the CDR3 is TGTGCCAGCAGCGGTTGGACAGCCTATGGCTACACCTTC. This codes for CASSGWTAYGYTF.

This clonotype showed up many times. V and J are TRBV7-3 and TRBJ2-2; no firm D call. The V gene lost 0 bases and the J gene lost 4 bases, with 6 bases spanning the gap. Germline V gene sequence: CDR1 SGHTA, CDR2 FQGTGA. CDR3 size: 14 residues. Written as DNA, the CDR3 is TGTGCCAGCAGCTTAACTTGGGGCACCGGGGAGCTGTTTTTT. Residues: CASSLTWGTGELFF.

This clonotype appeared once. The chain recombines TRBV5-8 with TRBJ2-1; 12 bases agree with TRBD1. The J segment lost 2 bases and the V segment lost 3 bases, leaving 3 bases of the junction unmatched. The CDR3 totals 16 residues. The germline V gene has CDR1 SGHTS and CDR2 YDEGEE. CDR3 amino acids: CASSSGTGGAYNEQFF. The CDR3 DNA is TGTGCCAGCAGCTCGGGGACAGGGGGCGCCTACAATGAGCAGTTCTTC.

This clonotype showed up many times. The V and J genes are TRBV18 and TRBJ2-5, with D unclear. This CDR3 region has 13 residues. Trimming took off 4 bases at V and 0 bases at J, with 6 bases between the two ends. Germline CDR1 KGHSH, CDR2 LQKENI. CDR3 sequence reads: CASSQRYQETQYF. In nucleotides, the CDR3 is TGTGCCAGCTCACAACGGTACCAAGAGACCCAGTACTTC.

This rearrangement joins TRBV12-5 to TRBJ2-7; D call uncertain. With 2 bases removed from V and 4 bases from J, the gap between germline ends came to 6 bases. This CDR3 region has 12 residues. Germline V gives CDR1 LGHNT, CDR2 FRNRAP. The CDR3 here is CASGLSNYEQYF. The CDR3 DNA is TGTGCTAGTGGTTTGAGCAATTACGAGCAGTACTTC.

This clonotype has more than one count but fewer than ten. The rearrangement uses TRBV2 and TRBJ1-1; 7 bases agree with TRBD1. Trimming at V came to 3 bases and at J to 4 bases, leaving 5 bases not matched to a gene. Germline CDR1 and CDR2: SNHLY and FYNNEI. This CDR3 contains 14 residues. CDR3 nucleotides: TGTGCCAGCAGTGAGTACAGGGGAGGCACTGAAGCTTTCTTT. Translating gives CASSEYRGGTEAFF.

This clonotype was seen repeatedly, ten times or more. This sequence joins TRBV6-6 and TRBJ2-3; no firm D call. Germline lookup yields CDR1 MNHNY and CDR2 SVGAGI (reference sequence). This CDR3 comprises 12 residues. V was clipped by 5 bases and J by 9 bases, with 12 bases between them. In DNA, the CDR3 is TGTGCCAGCAGTCCGCCCGAGCGAACGCAGTATTTT. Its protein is CASSPPERTQYF.

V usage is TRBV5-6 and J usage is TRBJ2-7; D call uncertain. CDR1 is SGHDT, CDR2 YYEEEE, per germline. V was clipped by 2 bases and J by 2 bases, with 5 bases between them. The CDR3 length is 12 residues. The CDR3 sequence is CASSFITYEQYF. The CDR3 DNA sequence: TGTGCCAGCAGCTTCATAACCTACGAGCAGTACTTC.

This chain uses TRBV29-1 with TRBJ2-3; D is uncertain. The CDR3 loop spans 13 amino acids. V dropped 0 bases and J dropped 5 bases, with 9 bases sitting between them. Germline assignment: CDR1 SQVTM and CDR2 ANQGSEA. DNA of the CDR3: TGCAGCGTTGAAGAGTTAGGATTAGATACGCAGTATTTT. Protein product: CSVEELGLDTQYF.

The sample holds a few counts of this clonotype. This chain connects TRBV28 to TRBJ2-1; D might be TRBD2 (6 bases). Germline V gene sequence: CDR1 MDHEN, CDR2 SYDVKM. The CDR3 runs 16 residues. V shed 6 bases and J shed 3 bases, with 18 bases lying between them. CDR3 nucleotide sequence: TGTGCCAGCAGCCTTAGCGGCCGACCCGACTACAATGAGCAGTTCTTC. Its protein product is CASSLSGRPDYNEQFF.

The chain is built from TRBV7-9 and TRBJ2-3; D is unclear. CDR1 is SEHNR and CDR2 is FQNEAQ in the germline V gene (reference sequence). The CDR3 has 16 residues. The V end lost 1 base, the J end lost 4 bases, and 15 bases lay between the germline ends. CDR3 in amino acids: CASSLVVTSVPDTQYF. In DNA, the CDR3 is TGTGCCAGCAGCTTAGTTGTGACGTCCGTCCCAGATACGCAGTATTTT.

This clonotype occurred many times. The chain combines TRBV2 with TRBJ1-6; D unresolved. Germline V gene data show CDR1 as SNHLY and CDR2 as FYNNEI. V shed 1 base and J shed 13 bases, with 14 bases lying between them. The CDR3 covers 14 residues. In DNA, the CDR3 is TGTGCCAGCAGTGAAGTCGCAAAGGTGGCTCCCCTCCACTTT. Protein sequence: CASSEVAKVAPLHF.

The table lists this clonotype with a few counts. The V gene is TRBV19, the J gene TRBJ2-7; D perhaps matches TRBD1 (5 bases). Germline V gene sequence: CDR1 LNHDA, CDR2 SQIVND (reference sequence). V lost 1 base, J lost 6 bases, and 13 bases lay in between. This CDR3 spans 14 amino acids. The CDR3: CASSIGPQGFEQYF. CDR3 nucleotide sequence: TGTGCCAGTAGTATAGGACCCCAGGGATTCGAGCAGTACTTC.

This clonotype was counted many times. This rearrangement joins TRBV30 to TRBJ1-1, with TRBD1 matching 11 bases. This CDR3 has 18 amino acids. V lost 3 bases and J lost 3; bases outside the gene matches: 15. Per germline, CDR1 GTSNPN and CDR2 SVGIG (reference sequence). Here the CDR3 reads CAWSRWAGQGGRDTEAFF. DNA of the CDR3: TGTGCCTGGAGCCGCTGGGCGGGACAGGGGGGCCGGGACACTGAAGCTTTCTTT.

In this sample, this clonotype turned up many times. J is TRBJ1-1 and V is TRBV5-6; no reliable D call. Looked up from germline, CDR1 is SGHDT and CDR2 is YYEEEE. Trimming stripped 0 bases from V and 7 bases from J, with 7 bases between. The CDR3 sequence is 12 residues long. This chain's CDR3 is CASSLASGEAFF. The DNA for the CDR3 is TGTGCCAGCAGCTTGGCTAGCGGTGAAGCTTTCTTT.

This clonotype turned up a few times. CDR3 amino acids: CATSDFPPTRTGVGPYTGELFF. The CDR3 coding sequence is TGTGCCACCAGTGATTTTCCCCCCACCCGGACAGGCGTGGGACCCTACACCGGGGAGCTGTTTTTT. The chain combines TRBV24-1 with TRBJ2-2, with 7 bases matching TRBD1. V lost 1 base to trimming and J lost 3 bases; unmatched junction nucleotides: 22. The CDR3 spans 22 residues. Germline CDR1 and CDR2: KGHDR and SFDVKD.

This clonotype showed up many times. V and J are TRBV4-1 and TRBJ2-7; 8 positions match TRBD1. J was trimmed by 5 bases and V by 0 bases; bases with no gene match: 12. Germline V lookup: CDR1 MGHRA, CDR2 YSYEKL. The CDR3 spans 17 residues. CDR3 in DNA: TGCGCCAGCAGCCAAGATCCCCCCCAGGGGGCGACGAACGAGCAGTACTTC. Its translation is CASSQDPPQGATNEQYF.

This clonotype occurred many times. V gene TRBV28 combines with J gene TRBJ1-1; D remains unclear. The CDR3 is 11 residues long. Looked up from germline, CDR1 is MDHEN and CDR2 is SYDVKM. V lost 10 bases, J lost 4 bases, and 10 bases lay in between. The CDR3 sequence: CAIQSATEAFF. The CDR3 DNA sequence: TGTGCCATCCAGAGCGCCACTGAAGCTTTCTTT.

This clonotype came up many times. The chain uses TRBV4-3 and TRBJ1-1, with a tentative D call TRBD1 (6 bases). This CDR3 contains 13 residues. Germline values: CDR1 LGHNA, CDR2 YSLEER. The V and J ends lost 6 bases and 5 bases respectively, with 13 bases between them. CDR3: CASSQGKVTEAFF. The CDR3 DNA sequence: TGCGCCAGCAGTCAGGGGAAGGTGACTGAAGCTTTCTTT.

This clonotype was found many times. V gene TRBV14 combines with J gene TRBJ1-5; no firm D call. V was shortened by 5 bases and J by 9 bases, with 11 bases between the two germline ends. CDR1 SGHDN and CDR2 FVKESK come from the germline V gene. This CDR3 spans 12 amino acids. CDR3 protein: CASSEPVGPQHF. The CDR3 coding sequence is TGTGCCAGCAGCGAACCCGTCGGGCCCCAGCATTTT.

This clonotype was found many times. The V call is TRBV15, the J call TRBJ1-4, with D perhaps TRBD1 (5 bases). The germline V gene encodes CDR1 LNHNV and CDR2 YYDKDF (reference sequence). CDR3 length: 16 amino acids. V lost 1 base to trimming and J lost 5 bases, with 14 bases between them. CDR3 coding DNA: TGTGCCACCAGCAGAGGATGGGGACGGGGGAATGAAAAACTGTTTTTT. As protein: CATSRGWGRGNEKLFF. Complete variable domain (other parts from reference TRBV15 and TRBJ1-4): DAMVIQNPRYQVTQFGKPVTLSCSQTLNHNVMYWYQQKSSQAPKLLFHYYDKDFNNEADTPDNFQSRRPNTSFCFLDIRSPGLGDTAMYLCATSRGWGRGNEKLFFGSGTQLSVL.

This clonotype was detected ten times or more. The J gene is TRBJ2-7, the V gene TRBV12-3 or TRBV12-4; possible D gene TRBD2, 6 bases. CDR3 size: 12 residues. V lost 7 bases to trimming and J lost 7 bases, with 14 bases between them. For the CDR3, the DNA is TGTGCCAGCACTGACGGGGGTGAAGAGCAGTACTTC. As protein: CASTDGGEEQYF.

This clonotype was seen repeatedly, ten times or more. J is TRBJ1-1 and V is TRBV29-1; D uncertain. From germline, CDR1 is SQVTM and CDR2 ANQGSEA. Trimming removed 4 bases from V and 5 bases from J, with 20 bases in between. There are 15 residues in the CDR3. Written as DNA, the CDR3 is TGCAGCGTTGCTGGCGGAGAGGTAATTTCGACTGAAGCTTTCTTT. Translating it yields CSVAGGEVISTEAFF.

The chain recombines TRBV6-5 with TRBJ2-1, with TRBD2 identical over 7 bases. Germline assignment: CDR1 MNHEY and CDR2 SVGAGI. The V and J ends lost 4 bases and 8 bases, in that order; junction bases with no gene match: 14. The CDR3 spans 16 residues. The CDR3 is CASSSLGAGAEDEQFF. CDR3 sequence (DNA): TGTGCCAGCAGTTCCCTCGGGGCGGGAGCGGAAGATGAGCAGTTCTTC.

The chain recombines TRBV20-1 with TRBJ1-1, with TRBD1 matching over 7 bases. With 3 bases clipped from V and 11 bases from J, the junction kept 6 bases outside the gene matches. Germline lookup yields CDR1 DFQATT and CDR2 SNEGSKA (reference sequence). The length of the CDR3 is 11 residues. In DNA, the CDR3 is TGCAGTGCTAGTCCAGGGGGGCGGGCTTTCTTT. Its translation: CSASPGGRAFF.

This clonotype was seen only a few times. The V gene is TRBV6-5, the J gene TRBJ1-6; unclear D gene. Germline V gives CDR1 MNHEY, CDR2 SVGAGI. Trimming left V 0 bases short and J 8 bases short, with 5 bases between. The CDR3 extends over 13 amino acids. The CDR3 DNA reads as TGTGCCAGCAGTTACTCTCCGGATTCACCCCTCCACTTT. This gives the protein CASSYSPDSPLHF.